This record looks at one TCR beta chain sequence and its context. The sample belongs to a study of T cell changes during pregnancy in multiple sclerosis. Clones were sequenced by immunoSEQ multiplex PCR, and TCRdb holds only the in-frame ones, with some missing. The data hold under 95,000 clones, with about nine tenths observed a single time. The sequence came from a female donor in good health, enrolled as a control in a pregnancy study. This material consisted of peripheral blood, taken after pregnancy.

This chain's CDR3 is CASEEGFNREKLFF. In DNA, the CDR3 is TGTGCCAGCGAGGAGGGGTTTAATCGGGAAAAACTGTTTTTT. The genes are TRBV2 and TRBJ1-4; D perhaps matches TRBD1 (5 bases). Trimming removed 8 bases from V and 8 bases from J, with 18 bases in between. The CDR3 is 14 residues long. The germline CDR1 and CDR2 sequences are SNHLY and FYNNEI.